This entry concerns a single T cell receptor beta chain. These data originate in a study of T-cell reconstitution after alpha-beta-depleted transplantation in children. Unique molecular identifiers were used in preparing the TCRbeta library. TCRdb used MiXCR to reprocess the PCR reads, holding one entry per CDR3 protein. The table lists 350,000 to 400,000 distinct CDR3 sequences, 20% of them singletons, with 3% to 4% in the top ten. CDR3 size: 14 residues. The V gene end was trimmed by 5 bases and the J gene end by 6 bases; junction bases not matched to a gene: 6. Sequencing was performed on PBMCs from the stem cell graft donor, taken from the stem cell graft. The V and J genes are TRBV12-3 or TRBV12-4 and TRBJ1-5, with 8 bases that match TRBD1. This TCR was sampled from a human donor who donated a stem cell graft to a child with acute myeloid leukemia. In DNA form, the CDR3 reads TGTGCCAGCAGTAATGGACAGGGAGGTCAGCCCCAGCATTTT. It encodes CASSNGQGGQPQHF.